The clone carrying this T cell receptor beta chain was recorded a few times. Its antigen remains unknown. Patients selected for sequencing had displayed CD8+CD57+ cell expansion by flow cytometry. Patients were treatment-naive when blood was sampled. The entry originates in a study of CD8+CD57+ T cells in acquired aplastic anemia. Study information: Sorted CD4+ and CD8+ cells yielded 3.2 ug of DNA on average. Regarding the study as a whole: A significant difference in CD8+ Simpson's diversity between patients and controls was not found. Patients had approximately 30 CD8+ CDR3 sequences in common with controls (the shared set).

TCR beta VDJ and CDR3 were profiled, and genomic DNA was the template. One entry per CDR3 protein results from TCRdb running MiXCR on the reads. This sample yields about 170,000 distinct CDR3 sequences, of which roughly 48% are seen a single time; more than 0.95% belongs to the top ten. The TCR was taken from a human donor with aplastic anemia. Sequenced material: sorted CD4+, CD8+, or CD8+CD57+ T cells (not recorded which) from PBMCs.

Here the CDR3 DNA reads TGTGCCACCAGTGACCCGGGACAGGGCTCCTACGAGCAGTACTTC. Translating it yields CATSDPGQGSYEQYF. The chain employs TRBV24-1 and TRBJ2-7; 9 bases line up with TRBD1. V lost 4 bases to trimming and J lost 0 bases; unmatched junction nucleotides: 3. The CDR3 length is 15 residues. The V gene's germline CDR1 is KGHDR and CDR2 SFDVKD.